This TCR beta chain was captured by sequencing in a study of T-cell reconstitution after alpha-beta-depleted transplantation in children. The CDR3 is 15 amino acids. Germline V CDR1 and CDR2: SNHLY, FYNNEI. Trimming left V 6 bases short and J 3 bases short, with 16 bases between. This clonotype was seen only a few times. The target antigen is unknown. A TCRbeta library incorporating unique molecular identifiers was prepared. In TCRdb, the PCR reads were re-called with MiXCR into one record per CDR3 protein. The sample includes 250,000 to 300,000 distinct CDR3 sequences, just over 7.5% seen only once; the top ten take approximately 8.6%. General observations from the study: Surviving recipient T cells and thymic progenitors produced the high day-60 TCRbeta diversity seen in some patients. A year post-transplant, T-cell counts and diversity derived mostly from newly produced T cells. Reportedly, roughly two months post-transplant, alpha-beta T cells arose from several hundred expanded graft clones.

The chain uses TRBV2 and TRBJ2-3; D may be TRBD2 (5 bases). This TCR was recovered from a female patient aged 2-15 years who had a stem cell transplant for Fanconi anemia, so the T cells may come from the graft donor. The sequencing used peripheral blood, collected 360 days after TCRalphabeta/CD19-depleted stem cell transplant. The CDR3 region has the DNA TGTGCCAGCAGAGCTAGACTACGAGTAACAGATACGCAGTATTTT. Protein sequence: CASRARLRVTDTQYF.